The 18 T cell receptor beta chains presented below share a single source sample, sequenced in a study of CD8 T cells in ankylosing spondylitis. Study-wide results and limits: A TCR beta motif of 7 or 8 highly homologous variants appeared characteristic of ankylosing spondylitis blood.

TCRdb called the 5' RACE reads again in MiXCR, with one record for every CDR3 protein. The table records around 770,000 distinct CDR3 sequences, about 10% of them present only once. The antigens of these receptors remain unknown. Sequences were obtained from blood, either unsorted or a sorted T cell fraction (not recorded which). All receptors derive from a male donor with ankylosing spondylitis.

V is TRBV29-1 and J is TRBJ2-4, with TRBD1 matching over 7 bases. After removal of 7 bases from V and 0 bases from J, the junction contained 3 bases not matched to a gene. CDR3 length: 13 amino acids. Germline V CDR1 and CDR2: SQVTM, ANQGSEA. CDR3 amino acids: CSAGQVAKNIQYF. The CDR3 region has the DNA TGCAGCGCCGGACAGGTAGCCAAAAACATTCAGTACTTC.

CDR3 DNA sequence: TGTGCCACCAGTGGACAGGTATATGAGCAGTTCTTC. It specifies CATSGQVYEQFF. The J gene is TRBJ2-1, the V gene TRBV24-1; D might be TRBD1 (6 bases). The CDR3 has 12 residues. Looked up from germline, CDR1 is KGHDR and CDR2 is SFDVKD. Trimming pared 5 bases from V and 8 bases from J, leaving 9 bases between.

The chain has TRBV9 and TRBJ2-7, with TRBD1 matching 7 bases. CDR3 size: 14 residues. Per germline, CDR1 SGDLS and CDR2 YYNGEE. Trimming cost V 2 bases and J 4 bases; bases outside gene matches: 6. The CDR3 region has the DNA TGTGCCAGCAGCGTCGGACAGGCTAGGTACGAGCAGTACTTC. Protein: CASSVGQARYEQYF. Supplemented by reference TRBV9 and TRBJ2-7, the full variable domain reads DSGVTQTPKHLITATGQRVTLRCSPRSGDLSVYWYQQSLDQGLQFLIQYYNGEERAKGNILERFSAQQFPDLHSELNLSSLELGDSALYFCASSVGQARYEQYFGPGTRLTVT.

This clonotype was detected only a few times. The rearrangement joins TRBV30 to TRBJ2-1, with TRBD2 as a possible D gene (6 bases). Deletions cut 1 base from V and 0 bases from J, with 13 bases between. The CDR3 contains 16 residues. The germline V gene has CDR1 GTSNPN and CDR2 SVGIG (reference sequence). The CDR3 DNA reads TGTGCCTGGAGTGCCGAGGGGAGGCCCTCCTACAATGAGCAGTTCTTC. Its protein product is CAWSAEGRPSYNEQFF.

This clonotype was counted a few times. CDR3 nucleotides: TGTGCCAGCTGTGAACAGGGGGTGGAGACCCAGTACTTC. Protein product: CASCEQGVETQYF. The rearrangement links TRBV12-3 or TRBV12-4 to TRBJ2-5, with 8 nucleotides matching TRBD1. This CDR3 has 13 residues. J was trimmed by 5 bases and V by 8 bases; bases with no gene match: 7.

This clonotype was recorded many times. This chain uses TRBV29-1 with TRBJ1-1; D is ambiguous. With 4 bases removed from V and 2 bases from J, the gap between germline ends came to 5 bases. The length of the CDR3 is 11 residues. The germline V gene has CDR1 SQVTM and CDR2 ANQGSEA. The CDR3 sequence: CSVGPNTEAFF. The CDR3 bases are TGCAGCGTTGGCCCCAACACTGAAGCTTTCTTT. Using reference TRBV29-1 and TRBJ1-1 for the parts outside the CDR3, the full variable domain is SAVISQKPSRDICQRGTSLTIQCQVDSQVTMMFWYRQQPGQSLTLIATANQGSEATYESGFVIDKFPISRPNLTFSTLTVSNMSPEDSSIYLCSVGPNTEAFFGQGTRLTVV.

This chain joins TRBV20-1 and TRBJ2-3; 9 nucleotides align to TRBD2. V trimming: 8 bases; J trimming: 6 bases; junction bases outside the gene matches: 12. Germline-derived CDR1 and CDR2 are DFQATT and SNEGSKA (reference sequence). The CDR3 length is 14 residues. Here the CDR3 reads CSTFPAGGPDTQYF. Here the CDR3 DNA reads TGCAGTACATTCCCGGCGGGAGGGCCTGATACGCAGTATTTT.

This clonotype was detected a few times. The chain employs TRBV5-4 and TRBJ1-6; D unclear. The V end was cut by 0 bases, the J end by 8 bases, with 9 bases between. CDR1 is SGHNT, CDR2 YYREEE, per germline (reference sequence). The CDR3 is 14 amino acids. The CDR3 loop is CASSLDSNYSPLHF. The CDR3 region has the DNA TGTGCCAGCAGCTTGGATTCCAACTATTCACCCCTCCACTTT. The whole variable domain, remainder taken from reference TRBV5-4 and TRBJ1-6, is ETGVTQSPTHLIKTRGQQVTLRCSSQSGHNTVSWYQQALGQGPQFIFQYYREEENGRGNFPPRFSGLQFPNYSSELNVNALELDDSALYLCASSLDSNYSPLHFGNGTRLTVT.

This clonotype has a handful of counts. The J gene is TRBJ2-5, the V gene TRBV20-1; D is unclear. V lost 1 base and J 4 bases, leaving 10 bases between the germline ends. This CDR3 is built from 13 residues. CDR1 DFQATT and CDR2 SNEGSKA come from the germline V gene (reference sequence). CDR3 DNA: TGCAGTGCTAGAGTGGTAACTTCAGAGACCCAGTACTTC. The encoded protein is CSARVVTSETQYF.

This clonotype was observed at least ten times. The V and J genes are TRBV29-1 and TRBJ2-3, with 7 bases identical to TRBD1. The germline V gene encodes CDR1 SQVTM and CDR2 ANQGSEA. CDR3 length: 15 amino acids. Trimming cost V 6 bases and J 4 bases; bases outside gene matches: 13. The CDR3 reads CSVQQTGNRADTQYF. CDR3 DNA: TGCAGCGTGCAACAGACAGGGAATCGTGCAGATACGCAGTATTTT.

The chain joins TRBV12-3 or TRBV12-4 to TRBJ2-1; 8 bases line up with TRBD1. The CDR3 is 16 residues long. The V gene end was trimmed by 7 bases and the J gene end by 8 bases; junction bases not matched to a gene: 16. CDR3 region: CASTRSLGTGGHEQFF. The DNA for the CDR3 is TGTGCCAGCACTCGGTCATTAGGGACAGGAGGCCATGAGCAGTTCTTC.

A few counts support this clonotype. The chain uses TRBV7-6 and TRBJ1-1, with D hard to call. The CDR3 contains 15 residues. Germline values: CDR1 SGHVS, CDR2 FNYEAQ. V was cut by 7 bases and J by 4 bases, with 19 bases left in between. The CDR3 loop reads CASTPFWEMPTEAFF. The DNA of the CDR3 is TGTGCCAGCACCCCCTTTTGGGAGATGCCCACTGAAGCTTTCTTT.

CDR3 amino acids: CSARDLTRFPDTQYF. CDR3 sequence (DNA): TGCAGTGCTAGAGATCTAACTAGATTCCCAGATACGCAGTATTTT. The genes are TRBV20-1 and TRBJ2-3; D possibly corresponds to TRBD2 (5 bases). Trimming pared 0 bases from V and 4 bases from J, leaving 14 bases between. The CDR3 runs 15 residues. Germline values: CDR1 DFQATT, CDR2 SNEGSKA (reference sequence).

This clonotype was detected a few times. This chain connects TRBV20-1 to TRBJ2-1; a weak D match, TRBD1 (6 bases). CDR1 and CDR2 (germline): DFQATT, SNEGSKA (reference sequence). Trimming cost V 1 base and J 6 bases, with 16 bases left between them. The CDR3 length is 15 residues. CDR3 DNA: TGCAGTGCTAGAGCCCTTGGCAGGGGTACCAATGAGCAGTTCTTC. Its translation: CSARALGRGTNEQFF.

The CDR3 sequence: CASRLLDAGELFF. The CDR3 DNA reads TGTGCCAGCAGACTCCTCGATGCCGGGGAGCTGTTTTTT. The genes are TRBV6-1 and TRBJ2-2; D remains unclear. Looked up from germline, CDR1 is MNHNS and CDR2 is SASEGT. The V and J ends lost 6 bases and 6 bases respectively, with 11 bases between them. The CDR3 loop spans 13 amino acids.

A few counts support this clonotype. The gene calls are TRBV20-1 and TRBJ2-5; perhaps TRBD1 as D (6 bases). The V end lost 0 bases, the J end lost 0 bases, and 11 bases lay between the germline ends. The CDR3 is 15 amino acids. Germline V CDR1 and CDR2: DFQATT, SNEGSKA (reference sequence). CDR3 protein: CSARDFQGYQETQYF. CDR3 DNA sequence: TGCAGTGCTAGAGATTTCCAGGGGTACCAAGAGACCCAGTACTTC.

A few counts support this clonotype. The V gene is TRBV14, the J gene TRBJ1-6; perhaps TRBD1 as D (6 bases). Germline CDR1 SGHDN, CDR2 FVKESK. The length of the CDR3 is 12 residues. V gave up 4 bases and J gave up 12 bases, with 10 bases separating them. The CDR3 loop is CASSPQGKPLHF. The DNA of the CDR3 is TGTGCCAGCAGCCCCCAGGGGAAACCCCTCCACTTT.

This clonotype was found many times. The chain carries TRBV7-2 and TRBJ2-7; possible D gene TRBD2, 5 bases. This CDR3 is 14 amino acids long. Germline lookup yields CDR1 SGHTA and CDR2 FQGNSA. The V end lost 5 bases, the J end lost 0 bases, and 11 bases lay between the germline ends. This CDR3 is CASSLTISSYEQYF. Here the CDR3 DNA reads TGTGCCAGCAGCCTGACTATAAGCTCCTACGAGCAGTACTTC.